The following is a T cell receptor (beta chain) sequence with its context. As yet, its antigen is unknown. Germline V gene sequence: CDR1 DFQATT, CDR2 SNEGSKA (reference sequence). V was shortened by 1 base and J by 0 bases, with 10 bases between the two germline ends. The CDR3 covers 15 residues. This sample was included in a study of T cell repertoires in cytomegalovirus infection. Study-wide context: TCR beta signatures that were public indicated CMV infection and matching HLA type.

Whole-study findings and limits: Carriage of CMV together with the relevant HLA was identifiable through cumulative public TCR beta family frequency. What dominated the ex vivo response were HLA-C-restricted CMV-specific TCR beta clonotypes.

TCRdb itself ran the reads through MiXCR, one entry per CDR3 protein. The sample carries some 280,000 distinct CDR3 sequences, around 13% recorded once. The specimen sequenced was PBMCs. The TCR was taken from a human donor in good health (CMV status not recorded). Some clones in this sample may be carry-over from other donors' samples. The chain is built from TRBV20-1 and TRBJ1-5; no definite D call. This CDR3 reads CSARGPDYSNQPQHF. CDR3 coding DNA: TGCAGTGCTAGAGGGCCGGATTATAGCAATCAGCCCCAGCATTTT.